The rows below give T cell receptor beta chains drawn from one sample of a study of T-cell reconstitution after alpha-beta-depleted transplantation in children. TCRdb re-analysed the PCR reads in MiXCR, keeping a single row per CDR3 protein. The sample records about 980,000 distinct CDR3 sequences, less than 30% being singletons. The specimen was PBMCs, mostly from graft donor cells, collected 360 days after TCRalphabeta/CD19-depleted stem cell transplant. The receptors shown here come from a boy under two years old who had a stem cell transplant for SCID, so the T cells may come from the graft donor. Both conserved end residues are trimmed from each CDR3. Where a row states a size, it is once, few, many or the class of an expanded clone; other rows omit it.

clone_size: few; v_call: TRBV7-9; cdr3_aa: ASSPRRYEQY
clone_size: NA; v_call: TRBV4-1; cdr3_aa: ASSQEPRGRTDTQY
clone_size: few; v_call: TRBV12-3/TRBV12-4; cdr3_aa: ASSTTGPFYEQY
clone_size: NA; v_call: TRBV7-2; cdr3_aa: ASSPLRGTYEQY
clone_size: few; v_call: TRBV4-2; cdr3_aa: ASSQGPPGRSYNEQF
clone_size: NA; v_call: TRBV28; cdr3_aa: ASSTVWDEQF
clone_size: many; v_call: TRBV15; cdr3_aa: ATSYSTGYEQY
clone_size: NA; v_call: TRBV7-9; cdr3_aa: ASSFFTWRGGTDTQY
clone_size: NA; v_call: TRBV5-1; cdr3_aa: ASSVYQGNNYEQY
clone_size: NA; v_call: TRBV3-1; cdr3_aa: ASSHLKGSEQY
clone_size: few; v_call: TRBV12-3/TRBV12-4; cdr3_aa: ASSLVGASGRHSGF
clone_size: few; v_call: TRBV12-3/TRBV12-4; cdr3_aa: ASSLAGGAGGTQY
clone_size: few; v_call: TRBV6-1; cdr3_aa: ASSISGASGAGYT
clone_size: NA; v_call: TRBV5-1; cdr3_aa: ASSLDDGLGYT
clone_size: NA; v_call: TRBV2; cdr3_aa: ASNDGQFYNEQF
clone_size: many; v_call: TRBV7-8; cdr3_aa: ASSPWTVQETQY
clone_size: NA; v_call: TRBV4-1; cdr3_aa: ASSPRPGTLSNQPQH
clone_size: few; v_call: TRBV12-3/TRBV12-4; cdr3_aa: ASSLGRGGAEAF
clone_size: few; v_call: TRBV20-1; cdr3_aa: SAGRGLDNQPQH
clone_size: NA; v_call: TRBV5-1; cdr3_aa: ASSSFGGANTDTQY
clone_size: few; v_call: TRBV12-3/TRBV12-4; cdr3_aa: ASTVAGIADTQY
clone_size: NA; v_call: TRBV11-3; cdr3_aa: ASSARQGRNEQF
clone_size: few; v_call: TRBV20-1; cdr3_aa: SASAGYDNQPQH
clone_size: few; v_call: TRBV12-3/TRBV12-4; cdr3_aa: ASSAPSTGERPQH
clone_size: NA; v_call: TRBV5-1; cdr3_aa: ASSLGQGLHSPLH
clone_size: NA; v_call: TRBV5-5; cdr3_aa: ASSVGRRRTSGYT
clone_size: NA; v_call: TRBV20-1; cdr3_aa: SAYTYEKLF
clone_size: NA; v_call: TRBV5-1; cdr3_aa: ASSLLGGQKSSGANVLT
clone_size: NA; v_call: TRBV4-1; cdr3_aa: ASSQDRRLASDTQY
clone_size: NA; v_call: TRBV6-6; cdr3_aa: ASTLAARDTQY
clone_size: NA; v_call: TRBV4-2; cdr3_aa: ASSQGTRLKSYEQY
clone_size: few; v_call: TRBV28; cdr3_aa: ASRADRVDQPQH
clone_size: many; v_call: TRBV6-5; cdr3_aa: ASKDYYYEQY
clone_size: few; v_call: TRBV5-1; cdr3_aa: ASSLLAPRLSDTQY
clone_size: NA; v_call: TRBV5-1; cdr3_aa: ASSGTTMNTEAF
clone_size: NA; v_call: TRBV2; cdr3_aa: ASNNRDRSEQY
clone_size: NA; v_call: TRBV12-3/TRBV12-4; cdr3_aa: ASSFAAVTGNTIY
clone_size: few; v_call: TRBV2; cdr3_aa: ASSVAGGETQY
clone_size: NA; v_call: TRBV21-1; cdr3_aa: ASSTRKV
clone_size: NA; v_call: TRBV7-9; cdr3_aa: ASRETPYEQY
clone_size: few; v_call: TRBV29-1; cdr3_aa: SVANGQGYGYT
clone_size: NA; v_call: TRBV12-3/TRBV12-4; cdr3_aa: ASSWTSGGPWEQF
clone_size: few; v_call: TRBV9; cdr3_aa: ASSVGASQGTQY
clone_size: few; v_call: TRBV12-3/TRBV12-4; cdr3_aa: ASSPGLPRADTQY
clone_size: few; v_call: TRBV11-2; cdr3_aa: ASSLHPFEVLTDTQY
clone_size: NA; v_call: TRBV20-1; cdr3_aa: SARDSTGATGRYEQY
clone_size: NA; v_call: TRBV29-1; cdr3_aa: SVEYGVGLAGLGQF
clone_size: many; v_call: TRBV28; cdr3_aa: ASSRTPYEQY
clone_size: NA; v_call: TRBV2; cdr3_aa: AIRQLAYNEQF
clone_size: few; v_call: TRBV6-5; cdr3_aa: ASSYASMAEETQY
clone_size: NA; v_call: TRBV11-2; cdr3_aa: ASSFRGGWADRCEQY
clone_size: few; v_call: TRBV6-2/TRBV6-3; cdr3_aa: ASTPYSNQPQH